The 27 T cell receptor beta chains below were found in one sample sequenced in a study of tumor-infiltrating lymphocytes in primary liver carcinoma. The blood RNA (from unsorted whole blood) was obtained, and germline DNA was also extracted. From around 520 ng of total RNA, TCR beta-specific cDNA was reverse-transcribed using a constant-region primer. Libraries of TCR beta came from three nested multiplex PCR rounds with slightly modified ARM-PCR. With TRBV1-TRBV30 forward primers and a C-beta reverse primer, the first two PCR rounds were run for approximately 9 cycles each. TCRdb passed the multiplex PCR reads through MiXCR, listing each CDR3 protein once. The sample carries under 200,000 distinct CDR3 sequences, less than 70% recorded once. The sequenced material came from peripheral blood. The receptor source for this set is a woman aged 55-75 years with primary liver carcinoma and hepatitis B virus infection.

A remark on this clonotype: Sequence at one end of the junction differs from germline and may be a read error. The chain combines TRBV29-1 with TRBJ1-1; TRBD1 might be the D (6 bases). The CDR3 length is 18 residues. Per the germline V gene, CDR1 is SQVTM and CDR2 is ANQGSEA. The CDR3 bases are TGCAGCGTTGAAGTTGCGTTGGGGGGGCGGATATGGAACACTGGAGCTTTCTTT. It encodes CSVEVALGGRIWNTGAFF.

This clonotype was found many times. The junction and the germline gene differ at one end; a read error may be behind it. This sequence joins TRBV28 and TRBJ2-5, with a weak D call TRBD1 (6 bases). The CDR3 consists of 13 residues. CDR1 and CDR2 (germline): MDHEN, SYDVKM. The CDR3 here is CASSVTGQGTQYF. The CDR3 DNA follows: TGTGCCAGCAGTGTAACAGGGCAAGGGACCCAGTACTTC.

V gene TRBV7-9 combines with J gene TRBJ2-5; TRBD2 might be the D (6 bases). This CDR3 comprises 14 residues. The V gene's germline CDR1 is SEHNR and CDR2 FQNEAQ (reference sequence). The V end was cut by 5 bases, the J end by 5 bases, with 15 bases between. The CDR3 sequence: CASSPSGGKETQYF. The DNA of the CDR3 is TGTGCCAGCAGCCCGAGTGGGGGGAAGGAGACCCAGTACTTC.

Concerning this clonotype: A clone one base away is much larger, so this may be a read error. The chain joins TRBV5-1 to TRBJ2-1; D possibly matches TRBD1 or TRBD2 (5 bases each). The length of the CDR3 is 13 residues. From germline, CDR1 is SGHRS and CDR2 YFSETQ. CDR3 region: CASNLRGLGEQFF. CDR3 nucleotide sequence: TGCGCCAGCAACTTGAGGGGTTTGGGAGAGCAGTTCTTC.

To note about this clonotype: Relative to the germline gene, one junction end is altered; a read error may explain this. V gene TRBV4-1 combines with J gene TRBJ2-1; tentatively, D is TRBD2 (6 bases). Germline V gene data show CDR1 as MGHRA and CDR2 as YSYEKL. The CDR3 contains 16 residues. DNA for the CDR3: TGCGCTAGCAGCCTAGAATCGGCTTTACTCGGGGGTGAGCAGTTCTTC. This codes for CASSLESALLGGEQFF.

In regard to this clonotype: Relative to the germline gene, one junction end is altered; a read error may explain this. The rearrangement uses TRBV29-1 and TRBJ2-4, with a tentative D call TRBD2 (5 bases). This CDR3 is 15 amino acids long. Germline assignment: CDR1 SQVTM and CDR2 ANQGSEA. The CDR3 loop is CSAEDPRLAKNIQYF. As DNA, the CDR3 is TGCAGCGCTGAAGATCCCAGGCTAGCCAAAAACATTCAGTATTTC.

DNA for the CDR3: TGTGCCGCGAGCTTTGGGGGCTTTTACGAGCAGTACTTC. Protein: CAASFGGFYEQYF. The chain couples TRBV10-3 to TRBJ2-7; possible D gene TRBD1, 6 bases. CDR3 length: 13 residues. Trimming left V 11 bases short and J 4 bases short, with 18 bases between. CDR1 and CDR2 from the germline V gene are ENHRY and SYGVKD.

V is TRBV6-5 and J is TRBJ2-7, with 9 bases identical to TRBD1. The V gene's germline CDR1 is MNHEY and CDR2 SVGAGI. The CDR3 length is 15 residues. The J segment lost 13 bases and the V segment lost 6 bases, leaving 19 bases of the junction unmatched. CDR3 protein: CASSPRQGGFYGQYF. CDR3 in DNA: TGTGCCAGCAGCCCACGACAGGGGGGCTTCTACGGGCAATACTTC.

Of note for this clonotype: Given a much more abundant clone one base away, this may be a read error. The CDR3 reads CASSYSLGTEPFF. The CDR3 DNA reads as TGTGCCAGCAGTTATTCCCTGGGGACTGAACCTTTCTTT. The chain joins TRBV6-6 to TRBJ1-1; tentatively, D is TRBD1 (5 bases). Germline values: CDR1 MNHNY, CDR2 SVGAGI (reference sequence). CDR3 length: 13 residues.

Regarding this clonotype: Since no conserved phenylalanine or tryptophan closes the CDR3, a read error is the likely cause. The chain joins TRBV11-2 to TRBJ1-1; unclear D gene. The CDR3 loop spans 13 amino acids. CDR1 and CDR2 from the germline V gene are SGHAT and FQNNGV. CDR3 loop: CACSPSDGTQAFI. Here the CDR3 DNA reads TGTGCCTGCAGCCCCAGTGATGGCACTCAAGCTTTCATT.

V is TRBV4-2 and J is TRBJ2-4; 12 bases map to TRBD2. CDR3 length: 20 residues. Germline V lookup: CDR1 LGHNA, CDR2 YNFKEQ. The CDR3 loop is CVSSQESPSGRVEPGNIQYF. In nucleotides, the CDR3 is TGTGTCAGTAGCCAAGAGTCCCCTAGCGGGAGGGTAGAGCCAGGAAACATTCAGTACTTC.

In its sample, this clonotype was seen once. The junction and the germline gene differ at one end; a read error may be behind it. V and J are TRBV19 and TRBJ2-1; D call uncertain. The CDR3 length is 12 residues. Per germline, CDR1 LNHDA and CDR2 SQIVND (reference sequence). In nucleotides, the CDR3 is TGTGCCAGTAGTCCCCGGCGGAATGAGCAGCTCTTC. Its protein is CASSPRRNEQLF. The complete variable domain, with remaining parts taken from reference TRBV19 and TRBJ2-1, reads DGGITQSPKYLFRKEGQNVTLSCEQNLNHDAMYWYRQDPGQGLRLIYYSQIVNDFQKGDIAEGYSVSREKKESFPLTVTSAQKNPTAFYLCASSPRRNEQLFGPGTRLTVL.

This clonotype was seen many times. This chain uses TRBV11-2 with TRBJ2-2; 7 positions match TRBD2. The CDR3 totals 16 residues. Losses at the gene ends were 4 bases for V and 1 base for J; bases not matched to a gene: 6. Germline V CDR1 and CDR2: SGHAT, FQNNGV. The CDR3 sequence is CASSSTSGMNTGELFF. The DNA of the CDR3 is TGTGCCAGCAGCTCCACGAGCGGGATGAACACCGGGGAGCTGTTTTTT.

A note on this clonotype: Its ends do not fully match the called genes, so a read error is possible. This chain links TRBV12-3 or TRBV12-4 with TRBJ1-1; D gene unclear. CDR3 length equals 15 residues. The CDR3 loop is CASSFVGWDRTEAFF. In DNA form, the CDR3 reads TGTGCCAGCAGTTTCGTAGGATGGGATAGGACTGAAGCCTTCTTT.

V is TRBV5-5 and J is TRBJ1-1; D remains unclear. The germline V gene encodes CDR1 SGHKS and CDR2 YYEKEE (reference sequence). This CDR3 is built from 13 residues. V lost 0 bases and J 3 bases, leaving 6 bases between the germline ends. CDR3 region: CASSLGADTEAFF. In DNA, the CDR3 is TGTGCCAGCAGCTTGGGGGCAGACACTGAAGCTTTCTTT.

A word on this clonotype: A much larger clonotype is one base distant, so this may be a read error. V usage is TRBV6-1 and J usage is TRBJ2-1, with unresolved D. Germline CDR1 and CDR2: MNHNS and SASEGT. CDR3 size: 15 residues. V was clipped by 6 bases and J by 4 bases, with 16 bases between them. The CDR3 sequence: CASRIWSVIYNEQFF. CDR3 nucleotides: TGTGCCAGCAGGATATGGAGCGTAATTTACAATGAGCAGTTCTTC.

V gene TRBV19 combines with J gene TRBJ2-7, with 11 bases matching TRBD2. V lost 5 bases and J lost 7; bases outside the gene matches: 10. The CDR3 runs 15 residues. CDR1 is LNHDA and CDR2 is SQIVND in the germline V gene (reference sequence). CDR3 nucleotides: TGTGCCAGTAGTGCCACTAGCGGGAGCGTTCGGGAGCAGTACTTC. Amino acid sequence: CASSATSGSVREQYF.

The table lists this clonotype with a few counts. This CDR3 fails to terminate in the conserved phenylalanine or tryptophan, so it likely reflects a read error. This rearrangement joins TRBV10-3 to TRBJ1-4; TRBD1 aligns across 7 bases. CDR3 length equals 13 residues. Germline CDR1 and CDR2: ENHRY and SYGVKD. With 10 bases clipped from V and 5 bases from J, the junction kept 7 bases outside the gene matches. CDR3 protein: CATRGQTNEKLFL. The CDR3 nucleotides read TGTGCCACCCGGGGACAGACAAATGAAAAACTGTTTTTA.

J is TRBJ2-7 and V is TRBV6-5; D is unclear. Germline CDR1 reads MNHEY; CDR2 reads SVGAGI. Trimming stripped 0 bases from V and 13 bases from J, with 16 bases between. This CDR3 is built from 13 residues. CDR3 sequence: CASSYSGSSDQYF. The CDR3 nucleotides read TGTGCCAGCAGTTACTCGGGTAGTTCCGATCAATACTTC.

This clonotype came up many times. The rearrangement uses TRBV6-1 and TRBJ2-1, with 12 positions matching TRBD2. The CDR3 is 14 amino acids. Germline V CDR1 and CDR2: MNHNS, SASEGT. After removal of 8 bases from V and 5 bases from J, the junction contained 4 bases not matched to a gene. Here the CDR3 DNA reads TGTGCCAGCCGGTGGACTAGCGGGAACAATGAGCAGTTCTTC. Translated, it gives CASRWTSGNNEQFF.

About this clonotype: A much larger clone is a single base away; this may be a read error. The CDR3 sequence is CASSQGDSDIQYF. In DNA form, the CDR3 reads TGTGCCAGCAGCCAAGGAGATTCAGACATTCAGTACTTC. The J gene is TRBJ2-4, the V gene TRBV14; D gene unclear. The V and J ends lost 1 base and 8 bases respectively, with 9 bases between them. Germline CDR1 and CDR2: SGHDN and FVKESK. The CDR3 extends over 13 amino acids.

As concerns this clonotype: With a much larger clone just one base away, this may be a read error. Likely a read error: the CDR3 ends without its conserved phenylalanine or tryptophan. CDR3 nucleotides: TGTGCCAGCAGCCAAGATCAATTGGGAGCCGGGGAGCTGTTTTAT. Encoded protein: CASSQDQLGAGELFY. The V call is TRBV4-2, the J call TRBJ2-2, with D possibly matching TRBD2 (5 bases). The germline gives CDR1 LGHNA, CDR2 YNFKEQ. CDR3 size: 15 residues. The V end lost 0 bases, the J end lost 6 bases, and 11 bases lay between the germline ends.

The V call is TRBV11-1, the J call TRBJ2-5; no firm D call. CDR1 SGHAT and CDR2 FQDESV come from the germline V gene (reference sequence). The CDR3 covers 15 residues. The germline V and J ends were trimmed by 5 bases and 10 bases, with 23 bases remaining between them. The CDR3 region has the DNA TGTGCCAGCAGCCCCATAGGGCTCCAGAAGTTAGACCAGTACTTC. It is translated as CASSPIGLQKLDQYF.

In regard to this clonotype: This may arise from a read error, as a much more abundant clone is one base away. The chain combines TRBV5-6 with TRBJ2-1; 10 nucleotides line up with TRBD2. Germline V CDR1 and CDR2: SGHDT, YYEEEE. V gave up 4 bases and J gave up 4 bases; unmatched junction bases: 5. This CDR3 is 15 amino acids long. The CDR3 is CASSGLAAVYNEQFF. In nucleotides, the CDR3 is TGTGCCAGCAGCGGACTAGCGGCAGTTTACAATGAGCAGTTCTTC.

The chain joins TRBV25-1 to TRBJ2-7; the match to TRBD2 covers 7 bases. Looked up from germline, CDR1 is MGHDK and CDR2 is SYGVNS. The CDR3 sequence is 11 residues long. The trim removed 8 bases at V and 4 bases at J, leaving 2 bases unmatched. The DNA of the CDR3 is TGTGCCAGCGGGCGGGGGTACGAGCAGTACTTC. This gives the protein CASGRGYEQYF.

The chain combines TRBV11-2 with TRBJ2-1, with TRBD1 identical over 9 bases. V shed 2 bases, J shed 10 bases, and the junction held 15 bases outside the gene matches. Germline CDR1 and CDR2: SGHAT and FQNNGV. The CDR3 is made up of 17 amino acids. The CDR3 sequence: CASSLIHGQGYRGEQFF. As DNA, the CDR3 is TGTGCCAGCAGCTTAATCCACGGACAGGGGTACAGGGGCGAGCAGTTCTTC.

This clonotype was detected many times. The rearrangement links TRBV29-1 to TRBJ1-2, with no clear D. The CDR3 is made up of 15 amino acids. Per the germline V gene, CDR1 is SQVTM and CDR2 is ANQGSEA. The germline V and J ends were trimmed by 6 bases and 4 bases, with 21 bases remaining between them. The CDR3 is CSVAEREYTIYGYTF. The CDR3, as DNA: TGCAGCGTCGCAGAGCGGGAGTATACAATCTATGGCTACACCTTC.